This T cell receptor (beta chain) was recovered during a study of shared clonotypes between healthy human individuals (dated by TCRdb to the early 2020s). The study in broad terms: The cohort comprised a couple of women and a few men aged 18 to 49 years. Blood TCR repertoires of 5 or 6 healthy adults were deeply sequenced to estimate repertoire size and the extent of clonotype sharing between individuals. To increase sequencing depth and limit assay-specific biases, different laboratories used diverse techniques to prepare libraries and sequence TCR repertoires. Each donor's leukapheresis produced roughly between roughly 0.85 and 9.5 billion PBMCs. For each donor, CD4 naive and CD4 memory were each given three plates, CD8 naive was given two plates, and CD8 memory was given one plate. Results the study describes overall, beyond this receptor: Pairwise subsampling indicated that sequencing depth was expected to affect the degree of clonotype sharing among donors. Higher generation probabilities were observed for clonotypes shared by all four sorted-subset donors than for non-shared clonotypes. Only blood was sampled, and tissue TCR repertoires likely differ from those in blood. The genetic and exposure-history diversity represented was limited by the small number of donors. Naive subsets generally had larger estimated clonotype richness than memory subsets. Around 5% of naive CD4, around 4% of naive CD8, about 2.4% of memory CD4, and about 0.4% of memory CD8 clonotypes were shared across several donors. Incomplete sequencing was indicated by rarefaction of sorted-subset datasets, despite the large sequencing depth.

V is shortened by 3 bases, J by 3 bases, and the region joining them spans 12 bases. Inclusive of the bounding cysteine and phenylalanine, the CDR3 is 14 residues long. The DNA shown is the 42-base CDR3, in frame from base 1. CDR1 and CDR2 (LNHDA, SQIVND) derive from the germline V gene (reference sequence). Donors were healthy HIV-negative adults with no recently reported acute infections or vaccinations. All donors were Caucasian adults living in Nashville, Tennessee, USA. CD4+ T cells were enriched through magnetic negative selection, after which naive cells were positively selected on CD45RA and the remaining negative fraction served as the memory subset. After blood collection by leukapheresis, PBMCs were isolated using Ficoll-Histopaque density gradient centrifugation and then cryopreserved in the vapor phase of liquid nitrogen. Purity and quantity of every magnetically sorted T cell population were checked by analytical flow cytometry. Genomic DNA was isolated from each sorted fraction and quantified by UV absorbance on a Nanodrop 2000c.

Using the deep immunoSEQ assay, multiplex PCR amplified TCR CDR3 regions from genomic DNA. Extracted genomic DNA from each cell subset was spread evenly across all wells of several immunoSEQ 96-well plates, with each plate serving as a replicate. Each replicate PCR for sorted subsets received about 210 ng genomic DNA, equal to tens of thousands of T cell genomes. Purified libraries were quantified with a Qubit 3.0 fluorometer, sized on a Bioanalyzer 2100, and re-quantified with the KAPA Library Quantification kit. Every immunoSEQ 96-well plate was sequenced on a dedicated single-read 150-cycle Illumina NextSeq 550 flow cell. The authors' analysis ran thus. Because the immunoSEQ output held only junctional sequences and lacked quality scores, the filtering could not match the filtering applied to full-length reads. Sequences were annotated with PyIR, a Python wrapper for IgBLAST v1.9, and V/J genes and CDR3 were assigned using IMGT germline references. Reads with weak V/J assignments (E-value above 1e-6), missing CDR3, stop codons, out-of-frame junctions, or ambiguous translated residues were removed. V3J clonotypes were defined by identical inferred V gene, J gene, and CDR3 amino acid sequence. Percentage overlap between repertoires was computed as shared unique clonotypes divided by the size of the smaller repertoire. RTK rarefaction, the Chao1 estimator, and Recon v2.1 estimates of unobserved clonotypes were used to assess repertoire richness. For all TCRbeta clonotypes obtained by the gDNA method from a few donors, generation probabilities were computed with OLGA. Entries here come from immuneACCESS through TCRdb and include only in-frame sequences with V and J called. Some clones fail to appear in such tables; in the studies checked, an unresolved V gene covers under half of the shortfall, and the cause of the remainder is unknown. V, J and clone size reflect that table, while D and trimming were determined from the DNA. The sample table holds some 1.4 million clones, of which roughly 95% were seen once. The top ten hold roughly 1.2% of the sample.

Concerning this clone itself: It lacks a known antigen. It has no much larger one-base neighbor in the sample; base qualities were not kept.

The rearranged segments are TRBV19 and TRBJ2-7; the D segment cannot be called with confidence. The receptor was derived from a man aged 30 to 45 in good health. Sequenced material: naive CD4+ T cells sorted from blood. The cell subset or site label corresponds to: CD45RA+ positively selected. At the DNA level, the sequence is TGTGCCAGTAGTATTGGACCGAATTACTACGAGCAGTACTTC. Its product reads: CASSIGPNYYEQYF.